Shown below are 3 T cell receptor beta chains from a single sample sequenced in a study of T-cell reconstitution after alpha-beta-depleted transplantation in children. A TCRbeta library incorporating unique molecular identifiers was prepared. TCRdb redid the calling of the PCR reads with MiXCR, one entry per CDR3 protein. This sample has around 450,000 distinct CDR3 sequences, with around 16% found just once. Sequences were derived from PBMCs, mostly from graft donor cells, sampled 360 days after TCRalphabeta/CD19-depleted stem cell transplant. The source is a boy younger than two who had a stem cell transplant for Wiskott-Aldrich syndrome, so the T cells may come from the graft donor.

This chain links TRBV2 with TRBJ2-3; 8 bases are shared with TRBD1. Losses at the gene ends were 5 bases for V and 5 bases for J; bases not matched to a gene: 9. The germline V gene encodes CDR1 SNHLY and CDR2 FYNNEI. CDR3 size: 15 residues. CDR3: CASSRGQGARDTQYF. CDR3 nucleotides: TGTGCCAGCAGTCGGGGGCAGGGGGCAAGAGATACGCAGTATTTT.

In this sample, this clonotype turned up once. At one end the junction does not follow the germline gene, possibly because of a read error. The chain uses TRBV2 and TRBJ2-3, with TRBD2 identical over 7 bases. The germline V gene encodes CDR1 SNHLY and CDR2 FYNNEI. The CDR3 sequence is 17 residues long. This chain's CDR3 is CAISPRLLAVPTDTQYF. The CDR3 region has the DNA TGTGCCATCAGTCCACGCCTTCTAGCGGTTCCCACAGATACGCAGTATTTT.

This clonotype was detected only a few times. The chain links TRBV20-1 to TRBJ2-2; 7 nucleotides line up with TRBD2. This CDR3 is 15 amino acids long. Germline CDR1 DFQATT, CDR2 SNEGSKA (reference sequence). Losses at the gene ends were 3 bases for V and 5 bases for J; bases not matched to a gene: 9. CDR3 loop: CSARGGGRSTGELFF. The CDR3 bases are TGCAGTGCTAGGGGTGGCGGGAGATCAACCGGGGAGCTGTTTTTT.